This T cell receptor beta chain was recovered during a study of T cells in Graves' hyperthyroidism and ophthalmopathy. This clonotype was detected many times. Antigen unknown. Diagnosis of hyperthyroidism was new in patients aged 18 to 65, and its duration was under 2 months. Amplification of TCR beta CDR3 regions was performed using RNA transcripts as template. The HTBI primer set was used in a first-round RT-PCR of the TCR CDR3. TCRdb analysed the multiplex PCR reads with MiXCR anew, one entry per CDR3 protein. Of around 97,000 distinct CDR3 sequences listed, 47% are singletons. Study-level findings and limits: Most expanded thyroid clonotypes above 0.001 recurred in blood.

The sequenced material came from blood. The origin of this receptor is a man between 40 and 49 years old with Graves' hyperthyroidism.

The CDR3, as DNA: TGCAGTGCTAGAGTCCCAGGGGCTGATACGCAGTATTTT. Amino acid sequence: CSARVPGADTQYF. The chain couples TRBV20-1 to TRBJ2-3; TRBD1 might be the D (6 bases). CDR3 size: 13 residues. Germline V gives CDR1 DFQATT, CDR2 SNEGSKA (reference sequence). V lost 1 base and J lost 6, with 11 bases in between.